This T cell receptor (beta chain) is from a study of blood T cells in healthy people across ages. Overall study findings and caveats: Per million T cells, TCR beta diversity dropped about linearly as age rose. More naive CD4+ cells and higher diversity were found in long-lived than in aged donors. CMV status of donors was not determined, possibly confounding expanded clonotype changes. Strong correlation was found linking TCR beta diversity to naive T cell percentage.

A remark on this clonotype: What it binds is unknown.

The CDR3 runs 15 residues. The germline gives CDR1 LNHNV, CDR2 YYDKDF (reference sequence). Trimming cost V 1 base and J 5 bases, with 14 bases left between them. The second PCR ran roughly 6 to 11 cycles with a sample-barcoded 5' primer and J-beta primers. TCRdb processed the 5' RACE reads anew with MiXCR; each CDR3 protein has one entry. The sample holds 1.5 million or so distinct CDR3 sequences, about 40% seen once. Sequenced input: blood. The TCR sequence derives from a woman aged 18-29 years in good health. The rearrangement uses TRBV15 and TRBJ1-1, with D possibly being TRBD1 (5 bases). The CDR3 DNA reads TGTGCCACCAGCAGAGCAGGGATTGGAGAAACTGAAGCTTTCTTT. Protein product: CATSRAGIGETEAFF.